These 29 T cell receptor beta chains originate from one sample sequenced in a study of human T cells and chemical hapten exposure. Time point of the sample: pre-sensitization, week 0. Documented treatment: therapeutic diphenylcyclopropenone sensitization with weekly scalp DPC. One entry per CDR3 protein, called by TCRdb with MiXCR from the RACE reads. The sample holds around 380,000 distinct CDR3 sequences; approximately 5.8% are singletons and the top ten take about 8.2%. The starting material was whole blood, obtained in connection with sensitization to the hapten diphenylcyclopropenone (DPC). The receptors shown here come from a woman aged 18-29 years with alopecia areata. Some clones in this sample may be carry-over from other donors' samples.

In its sample, this clonotype was seen many times. The chain uses TRBV12-3 or TRBV12-4 and TRBJ2-3; D ambiguous. V lost 2 bases, J lost 2 bases, and 8 bases lay in between. This CDR3 has 14 amino acids. In DNA form, the CDR3 reads TGTGCCAGCAGTTTATCCCATGTCACAGATACGCAGTATTTT. It translates to CASSLSHVTDTQYF.

The chain recombines TRBV20-1 with TRBJ2-3; D perhaps matches TRBD2 (5 bases). The CDR3 sequence is 11 residues long. With 8 bases removed from V and 4 bases from J, the gap between germline ends came to 10 bases. The germline V gene has CDR1 DFQATT and CDR2 SNEGSKA (reference sequence). The CDR3 protein is CSLEESDTQYF. As DNA, the CDR3 is TGCAGTCTGGAGGAATCAGATACGCAGTATTTT.

There are a few counts of this clonotype. The chain uses TRBV5-1 and TRBJ1-1, with D perhaps TRBD1 (5 bases). Germline-derived CDR1 and CDR2 are SGHRS and YFSETQ. This CDR3 is built from 13 residues. Trimming removed 4 bases at V and 4 bases at J, with 11 bases between. Written as DNA, the CDR3 is TGCGCCAGCAGCCCCAGGGACGGCACTGAAGCTTTCTTT. Residues: CASSPRDGTEAFF. The whole variable domain, filled in from reference TRBV5-1 and TRBJ1-1, reads KAGVTQTPRYLIKTRGQQVTLSCSPISGHRSVSWYQQTPGQGLQFLFEYFSETQRNKGNFPGRFSGRQFSNSRSEMNVSTLELGDSALYLCASSPRDGTEAFFGQGTRLTVV.

This clonotype has just a few counts. This chain connects TRBV7-9 to TRBJ2-5; D might be TRBD1 or TRBD2, each matching 6 bases. Per germline, CDR1 SEHNR and CDR2 FQNEAQ (reference sequence). The CDR3 has 17 amino acids. V gave up 2 bases and J gave up 5 bases, with 21 bases separating them. The CDR3 DNA sequence: TGTGCCAGCAGCTTACTAATCGGGGGCAGCGGAGGTGAGACCCAGTACTTC. Translated, it gives CASSLLIGGSGGETQYF. Variable domain in full (rest from reference TRBV7-9 and TRBJ2-5): DTGVSQNPRHKITKRGQNVTFRCDPISEHNRLYWYRQTLGQGPEFLTYFQNEAQLEKSRLLSDRFSAERPKGSFSTLEIQRTEQGDSAMYLCASSLLIGGSGGETQYFGPGTRLLVL.

Concerning this clonotype: The junction departs from the called germline gene at one end, perhaps through a read error. The chain combines TRBV12-5 with TRBJ2-3; weak D call: TRBD2 (5 bases). The CDR3 length is 15 residues. CDR1 is LGHNT and CDR2 is FRNRAP in the germline V gene. Here the CDR3 reads CVSGFDPAGMDTQYF. The CDR3 DNA sequence: TGTGTTAGTGGTTTTGACCCCGCCGGGATGGATACGCAGTATTTT.

Only a few counts were recorded for this clonotype. This rearrangement joins TRBV27 to TRBJ2-1, with D hard to call. Germline-derived CDR1 and CDR2 are MNHEY and SMNVEV (reference sequence). V was cut by 7 bases and J by 3 bases, with 13 bases left in between. The CDR3 covers 14 residues. The CDR3 spells CASTVGKSYNEQFF. The CDR3 DNA reads TGTGCCAGCACCGTAGGGAAGAGCTACAATGAGCAGTTCTTC.

This clonotype came up many times. The rearrangement links TRBV5-1 to TRBJ2-1, with TRBD1 matching over 9 bases. Germline trimming cut 0 bases from V and 9 bases from J; bases unmatched to any gene: 10. The CDR3 covers 16 residues. Germline assignment: CDR1 SGHRS and CDR2 YFSETQ. CDR3 bases: TGCGCCAGCAGCTTGGGTCCACAGGGGGCGCCAGGTGAGCAGTTCTTC. Translation gives CASSLGPQGAPGEQFF.

Ten or more counts support this clonotype. The chain couples TRBV6-2 or TRBV6-3 to TRBJ1-1; D is unresolved. In germline, CDR1 is MNHEY, CDR2 SVGEGT. V lost 7 bases and J 0 bases, leaving 15 bases between the germline ends. There are 15 residues in the CDR3. In DNA form, the CDR3 reads TGTGCCAGCAATACCCTAACGTTAATGAACACTGAAGCTTTCTTT. The encoded protein is CASNTLTLMNTEAFF.

The genes are TRBV15 and TRBJ2-1, with 7 bases aligning to TRBD1. V trimming: 3 bases; J trimming: 3 bases; junction bases outside the gene matches: 11. Germline V gives CDR1 LNHNV, CDR2 YYDKDF (reference sequence). The CDR3 spans 17 residues. This chain's CDR3 is CATSSEFETGRYNEQFF. In nucleotides, the CDR3 is TGTGCCACCAGCAGCGAATTTGAGACAGGGCGCTACAATGAGCAGTTCTTC.

Details on this clonotype: Germline is not matched at one junction end, which may reflect a read error. The chain combines TRBV2 with TRBJ1-5; D is perhaps TRBD1 (6 bases). The CDR3 is 11 amino acids. CDR1 is SNHLY and CDR2 is FYNNEI in the germline V gene. CDR3 loop: CASSLDRQYYF. CDR3 coding DNA: TGTGCCAGCAGTTTGGACAGACAATATTACTTT.

This clonotype was picked up many times. This rearrangement joins TRBV20-1 to TRBJ1-2; D unresolved. This CDR3 has 12 residues. The V end lost 3 bases, the J end lost 4 bases, and 9 bases lay between the germline ends. CDR1 and CDR2 (germline): DFQATT, SNEGSKA (reference sequence). As DNA, the CDR3 is TGCAGTGCTAGCCAAGGATCCTATGGCTACACCTTC. Its translation is CSASQGSYGYTF.

The rearrangement uses TRBV15 and TRBJ2-1; 10 positions match TRBD1. The CDR3 sequence is 17 residues long. J gave up 8 bases and V 1 base, and 11 bases lay outside the gene matches. Germline CDR1 and CDR2: LNHNV and YYDKDF (reference sequence). CDR3 region: CATSRGYPGQGNHEQFF. The CDR3 DNA follows: TGTGCCACCAGCAGAGGGTATCCGGGACAGGGGAACCATGAGCAGTTCTTC.

This chain connects TRBV19 to TRBJ1-2; D ambiguous. Germline V CDR1 and CDR2: LNHDA, SQIVND (reference sequence). Trimming stripped 8 bases from V and 0 bases from J, with 19 bases between. This CDR3 has 16 residues. Written as DNA, the CDR3 is TGTGCCAGTGCCGACCGGGCCCGCCACCCTAACTATGGCTACACCTTC. This encodes CASADRARHPNYGYTF. Complete variable domain (other parts from reference TRBV19 and TRBJ1-2): DGGITQSPKYLFRKEGQNVTLSCEQNLNHDAMYWYRQDPGQGLRLIYYSQIVNDFQKGDIAEGYSVSREKKESFPLTVTSAQKNPTAFYLCASADRARHPNYGYTFGSGTRLTVV.

V usage is TRBV5-4 and J usage is TRBJ2-7; 9 positions match TRBD1. The CDR3 is made up of 16 amino acids. In germline, CDR1 is SGHNT, CDR2 YYREEE (reference sequence). The V segment lost 4 bases and the J segment 4 bases; nucleotides outside the gene matches: 12. CDR3: CASSNGGTGPRYEQYF. The CDR3 coding sequence is TGTGCCAGCAGCAACGGAGGGACAGGGCCGCGTTACGAGCAGTACTTC.

This clonotype was observed a handful of times. This rearrangement joins TRBV6-6 to TRBJ2-7, with unresolved D. Trimming left V 0 bases short and J 4 bases short, with 16 bases between. The germline V gene has CDR1 MNHNY and CDR2 SVGAGI (reference sequence). The CDR3 sequence is 16 residues long. This CDR3 reads CASSYSPPWPGYEQYF. The CDR3 region has the DNA TGTGCCAGCAGTTACTCACCGCCCTGGCCCGGTTACGAGCAGTACTTC.

This clonotype has only a few counts. This chain uses TRBV6-5 with TRBJ2-7; 8 nucleotides align to TRBD2. J lost 2 bases, V lost 2 bases, and 8 bases had no gene match. The CDR3 length is 16 residues. Germline CDR1 is MNHEY and CDR2 is SVGAGI. CDR3 DNA: TGTGCCAGCAGTTACACTCGGGGGGGAGTAGCCTACGAGCAGTACTTC. Protein product: CASSYTRGGVAYEQYF.

This clonotype occurred a few times. The chain recombines TRBV29-1 with TRBJ2-7, with TRBD1 matching 7 bases. The CDR3 consists of 12 residues. Germline V gives CDR1 SQVTM, CDR2 ANQGSEA. V shed 3 bases and J 4 bases; nucleotides not matched to a gene: 3. The CDR3 DNA sequence: TGCAGCGTTGAGGGGACAGATTACGAGCAGTACTTC. Residues: CSVEGTDYEQYF.

This clonotype was detected only a few times. The chain recombines TRBV4-1 with TRBJ2-1; 11 nucleotides match TRBD1. V gave up 4 bases and J gave up 7 bases; unmatched junction bases: 6. CDR3 length: 15 amino acids. Germline lookup yields CDR1 MGHRA and CDR2 YSYEKL. The CDR3 here is CASSPDRGLLNEQFF. CDR3 nucleotide sequence: TGCGCCAGCAGCCCGGACAGGGGGCTTTTGAATGAGCAGTTCTTC.

On this clonotype: One junction end disagrees with the germline gene, perhaps due to a read error. This rearrangement joins TRBV6-2 or TRBV6-3 to TRBJ2-7; no clear D. The CDR3 spans 14 residues. Germline CDR1 is MNHEY and CDR2 is SVGEGT. CDR3 amino acids: CASSSFGRSPSLDF. CDR3 DNA sequence: TGTGCCAGCAGCTCTTTCGGCAGGAGCCCTTCTCTAGACTTC.

This clonotype has a handful of counts. The chain has TRBV12-5 and TRBJ2-3; D call uncertain. Germline lookup yields CDR1 LGHNT and CDR2 FRNRAP. The CDR3 has 12 amino acids. Between the trimmed V and J ends, which lost 4 bases and 6 bases, there was a span of 8 bases. The CDR3 sequence is CASGSTSDTQYF. In DNA, the CDR3 is TGTGCTAGTGGTTCCACCTCCGATACGCAGTATTTT.

The chain couples TRBV2 to TRBJ1-1, with 8 bases that match TRBD1. Germline V gene lookup returns CDR1 SNHLY and CDR2 FYNNEI. This CDR3 comprises 13 residues. Trimming cost V 8 bases and J 4 bases; bases outside gene matches: 6. In DNA form, the CDR3 reads TGTGCCAGCGGGGGACAGGCGGGCACTGAAGCTTTCTTT. This gives the protein CASGGQAGTEAFF.

This chain uses TRBV4-3 with TRBJ1-5, with D perhaps TRBD1 (6 bases). Trimming shortened V by 1 base and J by 7 bases, and 11 bases separated the two germline ends. The CDR3 totals 14 residues. The germline gives CDR1 LGHNA, CDR2 YSLEER. In nucleotides, the CDR3 is TGCGCCAGCAGCCAAGGTCAGGGGAAGCAGCCCCAGCATTTT. Encoded protein: CASSQGQGKQPQHF.

The chain joins TRBV20-1 to TRBJ1-3; no clear D gene. The CDR3 has 14 residues. The germline V gene has CDR1 DFQATT and CDR2 SNEGSKA (reference sequence). V was trimmed by 3 bases and J by 0 bases, leaving 9 bases between them. DNA for the CDR3: TGCAGTGCTAGGGGCAGTTCCTCTGGAAACACCATATATTTT. Amino acid sequence: CSARGSSSGNTIYF.

This clonotype was recorded a few times. This chain connects TRBV7-9 to TRBJ1-2, with D unresolved. This CDR3 has 17 amino acids. V lost 1 base to trimming and J lost 0 bases, with 15 bases between them. The germline V gene has CDR1 SEHNR and CDR2 FQNEAQ (reference sequence). The CDR3 is CASSLGGGRISNYGYTF. The CDR3 nucleotides are TGTGCCAGCAGCTTAGGAGGTGGCAGGATATCTAACTATGGCTACACCTTC.

V gene TRBV9 combines with J gene TRBJ1-6; possible D gene TRBD1, 5 bases. The CDR3 is made up of 16 amino acids. V was pared by 4 bases and J by 8 bases, with 19 bases between. CDR1 is SGDLS, CDR2 YYNGEE, per germline. CDR3: CASSSQTSRVHSPLHF. CDR3 in DNA: TGTGCCAGCAGCTCACAAACATCCAGGGTGCATTCACCCCTCCACTTT.

This chain connects TRBV27 to TRBJ2-7; no clear D gene. The V gene's germline CDR1 is MNHEY and CDR2 SMNVEV (reference sequence). V lost 5 bases, J lost 7 bases, and 12 bases lay in between. The CDR3 runs to 12 residues. The CDR3 sequence: CASSVRLGEQYF. CDR3 nucleotides: TGTGCCAGCAGTGTCAGGTTAGGGGAGCAGTACTTC.

This clonotype occurred a few times. The V gene is TRBV7-3, the J gene TRBJ2-1, with D possibly TRBD2 on 6 matching bases. CDR3 size: 13 residues. Germline CDR1 SGHTA, CDR2 FQGTGA. Deletions cut 5 bases from V and 10 bases from J, with 15 bases between. The CDR3 reads CASSRLERGEQFF. CDR3 nucleotide sequence: TGTGCCAGCAGCCGACTAGAGAGGGGCGAGCAGTTCTTC.

This clonotype turned up a few times. CDR3 bases: TGTGCCAGCAGCTCCCCCAGAGCAAGCGGGGTTAGCACAGATACGCAGTATTTT. Translation: CASSSPRASGVSTDTQYF. This chain links TRBV11-1 with TRBJ2-3, with TRBD2 matching 7 bases. The CDR3 loop spans 18 amino acids. Trimming at V came to 4 bases and at J to 0 bases, leaving 13 bases not matched to a gene. Germline CDR1 reads SGHAT; CDR2 reads FQDESV (reference sequence).

This clonotype was seen only a few times. The chain employs TRBV7-9 and TRBJ1-2, with TRBD1 identical over 7 bases. The V segment lost 4 bases and the J segment 3 bases; nucleotides outside the gene matches: 5. Germline-derived CDR1 and CDR2 are SEHNR and FQNEAQ (reference sequence). There are 14 residues in the CDR3. Here the CDR3 DNA reads TGTGCCAGCAGCTCCAGGGGGATGGACTATGGCTACACCTTC. It specifies CASSSRGMDYGYTF.